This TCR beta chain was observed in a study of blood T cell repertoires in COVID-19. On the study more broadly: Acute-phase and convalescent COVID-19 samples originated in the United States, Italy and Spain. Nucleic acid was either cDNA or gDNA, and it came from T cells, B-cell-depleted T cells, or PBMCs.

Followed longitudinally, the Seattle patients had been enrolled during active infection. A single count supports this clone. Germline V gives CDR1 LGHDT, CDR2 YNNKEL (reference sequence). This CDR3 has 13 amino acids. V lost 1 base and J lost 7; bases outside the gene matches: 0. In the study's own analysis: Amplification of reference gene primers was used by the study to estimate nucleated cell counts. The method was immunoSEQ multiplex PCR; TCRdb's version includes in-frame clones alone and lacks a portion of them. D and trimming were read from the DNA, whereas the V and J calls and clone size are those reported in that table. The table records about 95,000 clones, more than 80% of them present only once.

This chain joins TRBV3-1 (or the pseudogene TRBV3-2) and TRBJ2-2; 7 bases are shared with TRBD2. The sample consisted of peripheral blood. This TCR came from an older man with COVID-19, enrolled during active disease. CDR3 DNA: TGTGCCAGCAGCCAAGGCGGGGGCGGGGAGCTGTTTTTT. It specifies CASSQGGGGELFF.